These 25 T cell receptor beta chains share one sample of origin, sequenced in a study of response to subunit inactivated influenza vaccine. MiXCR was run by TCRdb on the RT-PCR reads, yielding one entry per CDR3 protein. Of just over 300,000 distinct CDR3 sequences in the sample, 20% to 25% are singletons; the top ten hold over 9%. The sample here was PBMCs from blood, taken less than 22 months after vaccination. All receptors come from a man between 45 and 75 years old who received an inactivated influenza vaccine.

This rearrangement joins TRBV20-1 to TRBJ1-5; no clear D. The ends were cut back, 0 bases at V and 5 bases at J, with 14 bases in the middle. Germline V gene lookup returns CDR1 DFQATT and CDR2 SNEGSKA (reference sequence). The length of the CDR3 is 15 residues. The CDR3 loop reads CSARDRGRPDQPQHF. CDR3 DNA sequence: TGCAGTGCTAGAGATCGTGGCAGGCCGGATCAGCCCCAGCATTTT.

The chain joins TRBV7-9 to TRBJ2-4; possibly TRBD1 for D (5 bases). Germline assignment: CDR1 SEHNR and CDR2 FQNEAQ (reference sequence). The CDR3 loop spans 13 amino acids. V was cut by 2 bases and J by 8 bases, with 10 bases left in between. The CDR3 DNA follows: TGTGCCAGCAGCTTATCAGGGTTCCACATTCAGTACTTC. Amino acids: CASSLSGFHIQYF.

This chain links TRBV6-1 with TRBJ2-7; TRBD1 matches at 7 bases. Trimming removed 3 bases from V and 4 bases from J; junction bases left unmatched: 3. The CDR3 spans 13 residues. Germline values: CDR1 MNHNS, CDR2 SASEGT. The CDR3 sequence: CASSEQQGYEQYF. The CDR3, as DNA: TGTGCCAGCAGTGAGCAACAGGGGTACGAGCAGTACTTC.

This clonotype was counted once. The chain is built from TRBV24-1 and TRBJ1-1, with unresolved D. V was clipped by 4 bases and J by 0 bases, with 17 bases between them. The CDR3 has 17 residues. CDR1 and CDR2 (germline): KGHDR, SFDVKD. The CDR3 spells CATSDNPGVAMNTEAFF. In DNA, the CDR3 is TGTGCCACCAGTGACAATCCAGGCGTCGCCATGAACACTGAAGCTTTCTTT.

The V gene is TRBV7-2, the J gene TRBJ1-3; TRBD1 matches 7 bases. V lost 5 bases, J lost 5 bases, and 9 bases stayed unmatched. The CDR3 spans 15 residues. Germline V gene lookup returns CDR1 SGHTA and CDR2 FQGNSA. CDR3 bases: TGTGCCAGCAGCCCTGACAGGGTACCTAGAAACACCATATATTTT. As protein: CASSPDRVPRNTIYF.

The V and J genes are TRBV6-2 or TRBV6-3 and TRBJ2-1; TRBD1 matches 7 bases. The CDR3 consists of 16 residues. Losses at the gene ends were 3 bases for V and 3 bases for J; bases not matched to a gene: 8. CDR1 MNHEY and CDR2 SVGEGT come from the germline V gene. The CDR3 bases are TGTGCCAGCAGTTATTCGTCATGGGACAGCTACAATGAGCAGTTCTTC. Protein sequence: CASSYSSWDSYNEQFF.

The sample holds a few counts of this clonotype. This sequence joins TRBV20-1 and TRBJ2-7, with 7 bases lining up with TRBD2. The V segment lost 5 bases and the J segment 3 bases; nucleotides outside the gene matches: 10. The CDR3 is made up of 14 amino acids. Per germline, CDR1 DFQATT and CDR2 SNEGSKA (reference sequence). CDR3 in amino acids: CSAPLTGLIYEQYF. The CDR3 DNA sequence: TGCAGTGCTCCCCTTACGGGACTAATCTACGAGCAGTACTTC.

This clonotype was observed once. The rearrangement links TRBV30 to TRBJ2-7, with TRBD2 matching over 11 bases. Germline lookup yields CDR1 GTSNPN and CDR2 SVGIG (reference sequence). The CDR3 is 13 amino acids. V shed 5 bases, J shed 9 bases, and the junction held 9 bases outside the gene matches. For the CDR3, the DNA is TGTGCCTGGGGACTAGCGGGCTCGAGGGTGCAGTACTTC. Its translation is CAWGLAGSRVQYF. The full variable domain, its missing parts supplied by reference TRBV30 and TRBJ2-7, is SQTIHQWPATLVQPVGSPLSLECTVEGTSNPNLYWYRQAAGRGLQLLFYSVGIGQISSEVPQNLSASRPQDRQFILSSKKLLLSDSGFYLCAWGLAGSRVQYFGPGTRLTVT.

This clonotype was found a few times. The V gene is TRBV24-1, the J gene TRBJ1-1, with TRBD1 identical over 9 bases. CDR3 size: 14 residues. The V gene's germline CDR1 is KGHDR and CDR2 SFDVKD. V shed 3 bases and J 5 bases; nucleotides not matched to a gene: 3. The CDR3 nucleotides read TGTGCCACCAGTGATCACGGGACAGGGACTGAAGCTTTCTTT. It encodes CATSDHGTGTEAFF.

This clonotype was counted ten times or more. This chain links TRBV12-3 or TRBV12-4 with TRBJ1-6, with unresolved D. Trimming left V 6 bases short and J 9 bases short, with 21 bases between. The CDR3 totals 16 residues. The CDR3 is CASSYGPGLLASPLHF. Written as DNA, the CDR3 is TGTGCCAGCAGCTATGGCCCCGGATTGCTTGCTTCACCCCTCCACTTT.

Here the CDR3 DNA reads TGTGCCAGCAGGATTAGCGGGAGGTTCAATGAGCAGTTCTTC. As protein: CASRISGRFNEQFF. V gene TRBV6-1 combines with J gene TRBJ2-1, with 10 nucleotides matching TRBD2. J lost 6 bases, V lost 6 bases, and 5 bases had no gene match. Germline V gene lookup returns CDR1 MNHNS and CDR2 SASEGT. The CDR3 has 14 residues.

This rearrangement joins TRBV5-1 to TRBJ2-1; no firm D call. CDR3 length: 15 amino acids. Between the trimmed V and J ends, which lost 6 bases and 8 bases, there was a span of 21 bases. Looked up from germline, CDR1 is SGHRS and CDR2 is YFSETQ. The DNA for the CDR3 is TGCGCCAGCACCCTAAGCGCCCGTACCCCCCATGAGCAGTTCTTC. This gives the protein CASTLSARTPHEQFF.

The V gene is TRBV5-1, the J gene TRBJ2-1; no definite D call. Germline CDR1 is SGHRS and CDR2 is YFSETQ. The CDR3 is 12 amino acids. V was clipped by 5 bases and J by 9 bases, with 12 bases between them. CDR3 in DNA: TGCGCCAGCAGTACACCTATGGGTGAGCAGTTCTTC. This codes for CASSTPMGEQFF. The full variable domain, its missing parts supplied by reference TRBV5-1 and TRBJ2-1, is KAGVTQTPRYLIKTRGQQVTLSCSPISGHRSVSWYQQTPGQGLQFLFEYFSETQRNKGNFPGRFSGRQFSNSRSEMNVSTLELGDSALYLCASSTPMGEQFFGPGTRLTVL.

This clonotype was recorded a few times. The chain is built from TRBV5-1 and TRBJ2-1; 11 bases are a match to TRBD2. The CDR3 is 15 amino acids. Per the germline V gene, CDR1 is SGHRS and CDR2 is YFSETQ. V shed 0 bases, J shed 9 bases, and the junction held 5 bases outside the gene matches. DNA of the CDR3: TGCGCCAGCAGCTTGGAGGGGACTAGCGGCCCTGAGCAGTTCTTC. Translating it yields CASSLEGTSGPEQFF.

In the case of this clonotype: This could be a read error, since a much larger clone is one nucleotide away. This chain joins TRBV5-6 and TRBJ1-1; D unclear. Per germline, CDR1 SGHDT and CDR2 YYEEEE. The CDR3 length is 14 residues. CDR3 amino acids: CASSLGSLNTKAFF. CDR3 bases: TGTGCCAGCAGCTTGGGGTCGTTGAACACTAAAGCTTTCTTT.

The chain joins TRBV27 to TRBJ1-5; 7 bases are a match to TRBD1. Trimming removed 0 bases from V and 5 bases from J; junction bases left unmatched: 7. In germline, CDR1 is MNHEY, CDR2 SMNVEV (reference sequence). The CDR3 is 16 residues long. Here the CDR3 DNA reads TGTGCCAGCAGTTTATCAGTGACAGGGTCGCATCAGCCCCAGCATTTT. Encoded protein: CASSLSVTGSHQPQHF.

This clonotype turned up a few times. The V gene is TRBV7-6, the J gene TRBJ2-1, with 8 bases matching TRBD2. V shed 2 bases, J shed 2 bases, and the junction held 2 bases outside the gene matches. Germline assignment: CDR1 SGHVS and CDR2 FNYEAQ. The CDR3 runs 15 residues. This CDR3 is CASSLTSGAYNEQFF. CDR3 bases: TGTGCCAGCAGCTTAACTAGCGGCGCCTACAATGAGCAGTTCTTC. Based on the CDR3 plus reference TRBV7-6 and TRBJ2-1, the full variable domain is GAGVSQSPRYKVTKRGQDVALRCDPISGHVSLYWYRQALGQGPEFLTYFNYEAQQDKSGLPNDRFSAERPEGSISTLTIQRTEQRDSAMYRCASSLTSGAYNEQFFGPGTRLTVL.

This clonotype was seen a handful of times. The CDR3 region has the DNA TGCAGCGTTGTTCAGGGGGTCGGGTATGGCTACACCTTC. Protein product: CSVVQGVGYGYTF. The genes are TRBV29-1 and TRBJ1-2; 7 positions agree with TRBD1. V was clipped by 4 bases and J by 5 bases; unmatched bases: 7. The germline CDR1 and CDR2 sequences are SQVTM and ANQGSEA. CDR3 length: 13 amino acids.

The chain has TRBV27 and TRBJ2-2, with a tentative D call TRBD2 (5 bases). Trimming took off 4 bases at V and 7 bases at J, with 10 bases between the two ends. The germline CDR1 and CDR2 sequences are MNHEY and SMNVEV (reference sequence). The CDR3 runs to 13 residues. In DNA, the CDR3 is TGTGCCAGCAGTTCCGGAGCGGTCGGGGAGCTGTTTTTT. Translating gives CASSSGAVGELFF.

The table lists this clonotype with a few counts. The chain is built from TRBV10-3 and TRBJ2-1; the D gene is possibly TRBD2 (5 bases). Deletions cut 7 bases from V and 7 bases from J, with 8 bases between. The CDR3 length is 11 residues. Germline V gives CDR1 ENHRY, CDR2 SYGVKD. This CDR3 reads CAIKTTNEQFF. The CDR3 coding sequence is TGTGCCATCAAGACTACAAATGAGCAGTTCTTC.

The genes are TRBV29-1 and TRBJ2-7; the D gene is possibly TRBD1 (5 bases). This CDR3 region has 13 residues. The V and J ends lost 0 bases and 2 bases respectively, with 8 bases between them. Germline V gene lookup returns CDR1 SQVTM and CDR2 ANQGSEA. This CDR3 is CSVEEETAYEQYF. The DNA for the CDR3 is TGCAGCGTTGAAGAAGAGACAGCCTACGAGCAGTACTTC.

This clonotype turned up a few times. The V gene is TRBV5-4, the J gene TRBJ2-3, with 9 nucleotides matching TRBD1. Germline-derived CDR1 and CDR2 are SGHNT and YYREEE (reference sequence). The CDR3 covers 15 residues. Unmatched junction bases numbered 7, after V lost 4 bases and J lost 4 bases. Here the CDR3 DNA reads TGTGCCAGCAGCGCGGGACAGGGCTTAGCAGATACGCAGTATTTT. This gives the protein CASSAGQGLADTQYF.

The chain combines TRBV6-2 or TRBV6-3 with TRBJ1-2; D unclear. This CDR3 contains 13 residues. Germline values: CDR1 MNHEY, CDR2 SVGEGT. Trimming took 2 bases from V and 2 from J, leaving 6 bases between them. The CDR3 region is CASSYAMNYGYTF. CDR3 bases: TGTGCCAGCAGTTACGCGATGAACTATGGCTACACCTTC.

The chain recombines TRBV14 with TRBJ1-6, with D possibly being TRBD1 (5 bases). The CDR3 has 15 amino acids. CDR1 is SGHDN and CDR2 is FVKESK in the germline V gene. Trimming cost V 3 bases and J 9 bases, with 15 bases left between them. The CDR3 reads CASSHGGRVVSPLHF. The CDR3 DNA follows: TGTGCCAGCAGCCATGGGGGACGGGTGGTTTCACCCCTCCACTTT.

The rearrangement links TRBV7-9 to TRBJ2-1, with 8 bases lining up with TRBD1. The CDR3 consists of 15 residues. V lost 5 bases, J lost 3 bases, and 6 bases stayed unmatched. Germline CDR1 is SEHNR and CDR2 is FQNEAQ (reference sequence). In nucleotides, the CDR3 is TGTGCCAGCAGCCCCGGACAGGGCGTCTACAATGAGCAGTTCTTC. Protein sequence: CASSPGQGVYNEQFF.